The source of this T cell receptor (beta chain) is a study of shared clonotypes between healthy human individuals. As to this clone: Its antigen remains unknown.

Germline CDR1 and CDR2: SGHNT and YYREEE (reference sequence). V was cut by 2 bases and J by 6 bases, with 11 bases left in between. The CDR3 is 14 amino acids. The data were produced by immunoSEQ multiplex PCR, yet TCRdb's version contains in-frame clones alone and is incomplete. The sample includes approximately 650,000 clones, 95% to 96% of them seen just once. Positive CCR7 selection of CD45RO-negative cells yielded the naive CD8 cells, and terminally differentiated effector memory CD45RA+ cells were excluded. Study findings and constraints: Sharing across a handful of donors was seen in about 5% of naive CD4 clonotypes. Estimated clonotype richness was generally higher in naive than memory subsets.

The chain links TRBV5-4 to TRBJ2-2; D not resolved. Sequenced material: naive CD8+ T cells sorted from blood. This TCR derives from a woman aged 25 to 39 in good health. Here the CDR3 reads CASSFESEAGELFF. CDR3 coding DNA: TGTGCCAGCAGCTTTGAATCAGAGGCCGGGGAGCTGTTTTTT.